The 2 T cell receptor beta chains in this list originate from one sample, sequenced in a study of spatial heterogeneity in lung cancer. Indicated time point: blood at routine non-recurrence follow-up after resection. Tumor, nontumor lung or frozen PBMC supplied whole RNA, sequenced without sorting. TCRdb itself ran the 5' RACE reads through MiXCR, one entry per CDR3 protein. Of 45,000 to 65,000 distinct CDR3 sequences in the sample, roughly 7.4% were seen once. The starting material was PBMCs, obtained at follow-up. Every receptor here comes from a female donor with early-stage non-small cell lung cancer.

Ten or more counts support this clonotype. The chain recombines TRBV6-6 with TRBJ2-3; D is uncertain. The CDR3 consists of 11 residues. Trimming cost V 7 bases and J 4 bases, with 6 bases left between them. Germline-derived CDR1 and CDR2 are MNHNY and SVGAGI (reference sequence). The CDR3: CASISPDTQYF. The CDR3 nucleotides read TGTGCCAGCATAAGCCCAGATACGCAGTATTTT.

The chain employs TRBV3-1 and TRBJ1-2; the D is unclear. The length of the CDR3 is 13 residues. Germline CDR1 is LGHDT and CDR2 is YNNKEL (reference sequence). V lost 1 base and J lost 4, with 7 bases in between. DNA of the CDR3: TGTGCCAGCAGCCAAGGGGCAGGCTATGGCTACACCTTC. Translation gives CASSQGAGYGYTF.